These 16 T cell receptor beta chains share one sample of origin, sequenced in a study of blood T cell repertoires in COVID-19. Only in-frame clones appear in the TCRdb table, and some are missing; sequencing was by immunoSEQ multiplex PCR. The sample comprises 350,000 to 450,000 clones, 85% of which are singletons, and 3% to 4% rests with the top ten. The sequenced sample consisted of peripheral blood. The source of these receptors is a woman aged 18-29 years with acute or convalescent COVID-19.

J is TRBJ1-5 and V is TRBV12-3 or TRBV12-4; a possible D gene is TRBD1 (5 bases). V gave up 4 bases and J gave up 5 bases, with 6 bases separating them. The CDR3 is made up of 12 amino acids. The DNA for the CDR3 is TGTGCCAGCAGTTGGGGGGATCAGCCCCAGCATTTT. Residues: CASSWGDQPQHF.

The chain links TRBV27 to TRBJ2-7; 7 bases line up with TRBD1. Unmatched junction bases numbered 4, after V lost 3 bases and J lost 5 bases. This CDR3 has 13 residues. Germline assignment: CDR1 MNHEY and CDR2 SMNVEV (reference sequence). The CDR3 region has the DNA TGTGCCAGCAGTTTGAACAGGGGACACGAGCAGTACTTC. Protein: CASSLNRGHEQYF.

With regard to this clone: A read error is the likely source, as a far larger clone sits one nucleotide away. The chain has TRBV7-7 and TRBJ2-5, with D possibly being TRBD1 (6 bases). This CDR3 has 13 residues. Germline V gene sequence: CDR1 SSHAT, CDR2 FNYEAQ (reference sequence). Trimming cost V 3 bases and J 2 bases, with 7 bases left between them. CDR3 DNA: TGTGCCAGCAGCTTCGGACAGCAAGAGACCCAGTACTTC. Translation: CASSFGQQETQYF. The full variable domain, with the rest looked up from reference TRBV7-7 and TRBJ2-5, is GAGVSQSPRYKVTKRGQDVTLRCDPISSHATLYWYQQALGQGPEFLTYFNYEAQPDKSGLPSDRFSAERPEGSISTLTIQRTEQRDSAMYRCASSFGQQETQYFGPGTRLLVL.

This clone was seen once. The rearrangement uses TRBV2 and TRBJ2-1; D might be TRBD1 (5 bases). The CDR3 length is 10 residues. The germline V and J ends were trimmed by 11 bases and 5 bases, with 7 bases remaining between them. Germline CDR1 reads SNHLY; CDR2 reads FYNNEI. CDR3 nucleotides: TGTGCCGTACAGGACAATGAGCAGTTCTTC. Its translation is CAVQDNEQFF. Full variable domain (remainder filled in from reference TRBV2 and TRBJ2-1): EPEVTQTPSHQVTQMGQEVILRCVPISNHLYFYWYRQILGQKVEFLVSFYNNEISEKSEIFDDQFSVERPDGSNFTLKIRSTKLEDSAMYFCAVQDNEQFFGPGTRLTVL.

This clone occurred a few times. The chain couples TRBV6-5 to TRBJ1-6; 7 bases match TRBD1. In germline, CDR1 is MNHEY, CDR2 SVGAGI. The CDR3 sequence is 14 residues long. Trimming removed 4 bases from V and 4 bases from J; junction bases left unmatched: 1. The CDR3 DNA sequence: TGTGCCAGCAGTTTACAGGGGTATAATTCACCCCTCCACTTT. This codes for CASSLQGYNSPLHF.

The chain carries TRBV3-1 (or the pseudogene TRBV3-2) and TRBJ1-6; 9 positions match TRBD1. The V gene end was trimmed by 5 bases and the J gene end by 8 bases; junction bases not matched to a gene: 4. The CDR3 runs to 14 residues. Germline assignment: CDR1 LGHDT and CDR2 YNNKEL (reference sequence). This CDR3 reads CASSLGQGYSPLHF. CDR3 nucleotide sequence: TGTGCCAGCAGCTTGGGACAGGGATATTCACCCCTCCACTTT.

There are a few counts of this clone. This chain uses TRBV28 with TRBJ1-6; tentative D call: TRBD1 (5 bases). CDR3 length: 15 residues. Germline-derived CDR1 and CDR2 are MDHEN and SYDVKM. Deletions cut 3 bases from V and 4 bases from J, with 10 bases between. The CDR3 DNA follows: TGTGCCAGCAGTTTTTCCGGGACTTATAATTCACCCCTCCACTTT. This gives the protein CASSFSGTYNSPLHF.

In DNA form, the CDR3 reads TGTGCCAGCAGTTCCCCGACAGGGGGCAATTACGAGCAGTACTTC. Translation: CASSSPTGGNYEQYF. This chain joins TRBV28 and TRBJ2-7, with 10 positions matching TRBD1. Germline V gene data show CDR1 as MDHEN and CDR2 as SYDVKM. With V trimmed by 4 bases and J by 4 bases, 7 bases remained unmatched. The CDR3 has 15 amino acids.

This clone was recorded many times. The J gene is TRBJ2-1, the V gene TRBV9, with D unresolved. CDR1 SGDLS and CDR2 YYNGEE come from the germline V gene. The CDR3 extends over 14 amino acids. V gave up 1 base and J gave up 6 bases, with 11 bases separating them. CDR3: CASSVRVESNEQFF. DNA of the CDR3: TGTGCCAGCAGCGTAAGAGTCGAGTCCAATGAGCAGTTCTTC.

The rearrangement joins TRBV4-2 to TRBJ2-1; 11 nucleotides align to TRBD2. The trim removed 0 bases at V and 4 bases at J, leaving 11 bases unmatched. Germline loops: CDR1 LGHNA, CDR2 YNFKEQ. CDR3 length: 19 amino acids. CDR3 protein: CASSQDPEFSGGAYNEQFF. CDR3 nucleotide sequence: TGTGCCAGCAGCCAAGATCCGGAATTTAGCGGGGGGGCGTACAATGAGCAGTTCTTC.

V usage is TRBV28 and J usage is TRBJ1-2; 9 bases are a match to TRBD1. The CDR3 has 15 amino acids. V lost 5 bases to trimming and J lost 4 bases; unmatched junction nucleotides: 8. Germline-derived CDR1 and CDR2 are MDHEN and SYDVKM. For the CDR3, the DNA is TGTGCCAGCAGTGCGCCGGACAGGGGTGCCTATGGCTACACCTTC. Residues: CASSAPDRGAYGYTF.

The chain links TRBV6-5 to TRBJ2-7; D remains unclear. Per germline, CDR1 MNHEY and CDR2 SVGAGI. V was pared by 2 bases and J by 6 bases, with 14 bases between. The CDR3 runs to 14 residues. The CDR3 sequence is CASSYGGDSLEQYF. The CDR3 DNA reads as TGTGCCAGCAGTTACGGCGGAGACTCTCTCGAGCAGTACTTC.

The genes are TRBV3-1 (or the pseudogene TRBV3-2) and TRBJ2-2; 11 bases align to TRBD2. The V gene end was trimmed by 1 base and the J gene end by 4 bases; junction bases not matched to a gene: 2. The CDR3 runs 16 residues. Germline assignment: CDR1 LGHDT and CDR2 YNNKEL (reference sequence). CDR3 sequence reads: CASSQGTSGGTGELFF. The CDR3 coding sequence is TGTGCCAGCAGCCAAGGAACTAGCGGGGGCACCGGGGAGCTGTTTTTT.

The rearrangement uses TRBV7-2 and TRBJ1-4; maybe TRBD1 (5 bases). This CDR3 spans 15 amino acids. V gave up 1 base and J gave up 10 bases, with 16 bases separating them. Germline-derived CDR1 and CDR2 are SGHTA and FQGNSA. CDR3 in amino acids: CASSLGGTRPGKLFF. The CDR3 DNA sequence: TGTGCCAGCAGCTTAGGCGGGACCCGGCCAGGAAAACTGTTTTTT.

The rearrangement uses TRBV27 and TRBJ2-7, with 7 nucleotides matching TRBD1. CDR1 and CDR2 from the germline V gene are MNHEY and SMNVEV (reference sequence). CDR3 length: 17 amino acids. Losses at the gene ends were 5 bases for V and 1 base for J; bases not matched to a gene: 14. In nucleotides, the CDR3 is TGTGCCAGCAGTGCGGACAGGTACCGAGTGAATTCCTACGAGCAGTACTTC. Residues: CASSADRYRVNSYEQYF.

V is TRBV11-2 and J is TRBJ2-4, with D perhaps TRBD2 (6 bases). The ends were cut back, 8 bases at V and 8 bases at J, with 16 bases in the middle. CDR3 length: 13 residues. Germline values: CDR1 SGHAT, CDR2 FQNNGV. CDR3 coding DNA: TGTGCCAGCGGTTTGGAGGGGCGAGACATTCAGTACTTC. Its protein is CASGLEGRDIQYF.